This T cell receptor beta chain is from a study of cytomegalovirus exposure and HLA in healthy donors (dated by TCRdb to the late 2010s). Looking at the study overall: In an earlier analysis of approximately 640 of the donors, 276 Gb of sequence data and roughly 100 million unique TCR beta sequences from roughly 200 million T cells were reported. To predict cytomegalovirus infection status, the study combined high-throughput TCR immunosequencing, statistical association of individual TCRs with disease status, and machine learning. The study was designed to test whether signatures of past pathogen exposure could be identified by cataloging public T cell receptors. Every discovery cohort repertoire had been produced on one sequencing platform. The number of donors typed differed by locus, with 629-630 for A, B, C, DRB1 and DQB1, around 500 for DQA1, over 600 for DPA1, and 472 for DPB1. Across under 500 genotyped donors of the cohort, an average of about 240,000 unique TCR beta nucleotide sequences per donor were sequenced, and around 19% of those sequences were non-productive. Alongside the repertoire data, information on donor age, sex, ethnicity and CMV serostatus was compiled. Of the approximately 400 genotyped donors, approximately 82% fell in the genetic ancestry cluster associated with self-reported Caucasian donors. In addition to the first cohort of approximately 650 subjects, a separate validation cohort of approximately 120 different subjects was used. An early release that covered roughly 600 HLA-typed donors contained approximately 320 gigabases of sequencing data and tens of millions of unique TCR sequences. An earlier analysis of 587 of the donors used high-throughput TCR beta sequencing to judge whether each TCR beta V gene segment behaved as functional or pseudogenic. The T cell repertoires of 550 to 850 subjects were profiled by immunosequencing and related to cytomegalovirus serostatus. Because of strong linkage in the cohort, roughly five DR-DQ haplotypes were treated as single units for association and clustering. In the later analysis, no new phenotypic data were used to find candidate immune exposures; instead, reliance was placed on TCR beta sequences and their occurrence across donors. A later genetic analysis took genome-wide SNP genotypes for about 65% of the roughly 670 donors and used that subset as a discovery cohort. Class I and class II HLA loci were covered by the typing at four-digit resolution. A later analysis re-examined previously published TCR beta repertoires from about 700 donors and added high-resolution HLA genotyping to investigate patterns of TCR occurrence. On the study overall, not on this receptor specifically: A total of roughly 160 TCR beta chains were listed by the study as associated with cytomegalovirus. Immune exposure information for the cohort was limited to CMV serostatus. Correlated functional status among segregating V segments might reflect linkage disequilibrium, but an unknown experimental factor could not be ruled out. Compared with the approximately 710-donor mean, donors in an Asian-associated ancestry cluster had fewer N-insertions in productive TCRs, according to a later genetic analysis. V-gene and J-gene trimming of TCR beta chains was associated with a missense DCLRE1C variant in a later genetic analysis, and the association was replicated in an independent cohort. In this cohort, only TCR beta chains were sequenced, and detectable features were limited by the absence of alpha or paired-chain data. Because HLA typing was unavailable for some donors at each locus, only the typed subset was used in association tests. Some IMGT-functional V segments, including TRBV6-2 and TRBV6-3, could not be distinguished by the 87-base-pair reads and were therefore excluded. In an earlier analysis of around 600 of the donors, most TCR beta V segments appeared in productive rearrangements about 87% or about 30% of the time, broadly matching IMGT annotations. Across donors, most TCR sequences were observed very rarely, whereas some public TCRs were present in many individuals. The authors suggested that the approach could potentially be extended to other disease states and immunological phenotypes. Cytomegalovirus status was reported to be diagnosed by the classifier with high specificity and sensitivity in both the original and validation cohorts. The earlier analysis of 587 of the donors excluded approximately 17 rarely observed V segments, including chromosome 9 orphons, because counts were too low. A few of the identified cytomegalovirus-associated TCR beta chains were confirmed in vitro to be specific for cytomegalovirus antigens. When HLA alleles, especially DR and DQ, strongly co-occurred, attributing TCR associations to individual alleles was difficult. According to a later analysis, TCR association rates differed among HLA loci, with DRB1 alleles showing the most associated TCRs and HLA-C alleles showing the fewest. A cluster of highly shared sequence variants was judged likely to represent a technical artifact of the sequencing pipeline. A later analysis associated 15,000 or so TCR beta sequences with specific HLA alleles at a false discovery rate of 0.05. In a later analysis, most CMV-associated TCR beta chains were found to appear HLA-restricted, with HLA associations seemingly driven largely by CMV exposure. The presence/absence analyses assumed that sequencing depth was roughly uniform across donors, and that assumption may not be true. A further reported finding was that TCR beta sequences accurately predicted the HLA-A and HLA-B alleles for most subjects in the first cohort. A later analysis found that HLA-associated TCR beta chains were more clonally expanded and had lower generation probabilities than equally common non-associated chains. A later analysis reported that several top co-occurrence clusters appeared linked to parvovirus B19, influenza, CMV and Epstein-Barr virus.

Only one count was recorded for this clone. The clone's antigen remains unknown. Per-base qualities were not stored, and no clone one base away is much larger. In total, approximately 690 healthy bone marrow donors made up the cohort. Cohort members were all nominally healthy when sampled, although unrecorded immune exposures were likely present. The donor was CMV seropositive and belonged to the group of 250 to 300 seropositive cohort members. Each donor provided a peripheral blood sample, and peripheral blood mononuclear cells were used for TCR beta sequencing. The Qiagen DNeasy Blood Extraction Kit was used to extract genomic DNA from the blood cell samples. Relative to germline, V is 1 base shorter and J is 6 bases shorter, with 11 bases between their ends. CDR1 and CDR2 are read off the germline V gene as SGHRS and YFSETQ. The CDR3, cysteine through phenylalanine, is 14 amino acids long. Solely the CDR3 DNA is kept, with 42 bases framed from the first base.

The library was obtained by the immunoSEQ multiplex PCR assay. The multiplex PCR relied on a mix of 60 forward primers for TCR Vbeta segments and 13 reverse primers for TCR Jbeta segments. A multiplex PCR assay on genomic DNA amplified the CDR3 region of rearranged TCR beta genes. The amplified TCR beta libraries were sequenced on the Illumina HiSeq System as 87-base-pair reads. The source study handled its data this way. A later analysis counted approximately 74 million unique TCR beta chains across the 666 repertoires, and around 12 million of these chains were shared by at least two donors. Raw reads were error-corrected and collapsed into unique sequences by a nearest-neighbor algorithm in which closely related sequences were merged to remove PCR and sequencing errors. V, D and J gene segments were assigned by aligning CDR3 sequences to IMGT reference sequences. Each retained sequence needed at least a six-nucleotide match to both a V gene segment and a J gene segment. A rearrangement counted as productive if the CDR3 had no stop codons and remained in frame with V and J, and every other rearrangement counted as non-productive. CDR3 was defined according to IMGT convention as the region running from the second conserved V-encoded cysteine to the conserved J-encoded phenylalanine. The earlier analysis of 587 of the donors excluded any sequence lacking an unambiguous match to a single V gene segment. In an earlier analysis of 587 of the donors, a V segment was called functional when productive rearrangements were above 56.7%, and segregating when the standard deviation between donors exceeded 5%. A statistical classification framework was developed to diagnose cytomegalovirus status using the catalog of TCR beta chain sequences. In a later analysis, V and J genes were assigned by comparing TCR nucleotide sequences against IMGT/GENE-DB human TR gene sequences. In a later analysis, CDR3 sequences and most-parsimonious VDJ recombination scenarios were assigned using the TCRdist pipeline. In a later analysis, every TCR beta chain was defined by the combination of its CDR3 amino acid sequence and its V-gene family, and reads without a unique V-gene family were dropped. In a later analysis, 550 to 650 highly shared, low-generation-probability nucleotide sequences were removed to address suspected cross-contamination and a sequencing artifact. A later analysis calculated a clonal expansion index for each public chain from normalized within-repertoire ranks of inferred template counts. A later analysis computed generation probabilities with a VDJ recombination model fitted to out-of-frame rearrangements, and checked the results against IGoR. Hypergeometric tests were used in a later analysis to score TCR-TCR, TCR-HLA and TCR-CMV co-occurrence, with a repertoire-size bias correction applied to the TCR pairs. In a later analysis, false discovery rates were estimated by permuting HLA or CMV assignments 20 times. A later analysis grouped co-occurring TCRs with DBSCAN, adding TCRdist sequence similarity when clustering within HLA-allele-positive subsets. For co-occurrence clustering, repertoires with fewer than 30,000 or more than 120,000 public chains were excluded, along with four to six repertoires with anomalous nucleotide sharing. TCRdb retrieved this table from immuneACCESS and kept in-frame rearrangements only. Not all clones are present; in checked studies, unresolved V genes account for under half, and no reason is known for the remainder. That table is the source of V, J and clone size, and D and trimming were worked out from the DNA. The sample data list 150,000 to 250,000 clones, and approximately 78% of these were observed just once. The ten top clones hold approximately 6.5% of the sample.

The sequence is built from TRBV5-1 and TRBJ2-1, and TRBD1 may be the D gene, going by 5 matching bases. Material for sequencing was PBMCs. This TCR was recovered from a woman between 45 and 60 years old in good health and CMV-seropositive. The sequenced DNA: TGCGCCAGCAGCTTGTCACAGGTACTCAATGAGCAGTTCTTC. The translation is CASSLSQVLNEQFF.